The rows below give T cell receptor beta chains drawn from one sample of a study of blood T cells in healthy people across ages. Using its own MiXCR run on the 5' RACE reads, TCRdb lists one record per CDR3 protein. The sample holds about 640,000 distinct CDR3 sequences, under 65% seen once. Sequencing was done on a sample of blood. The receptors were sampled from a man between 60 and 75 years old in good health. Both conserved end residues are part of each CDR3. A D gene is named only where the DNA matches it firmly. Clone size, where shown, is once, few, many, or a class for clones that have expanded.

abundance	v_gene	d_gene	j_gene	len	CDR3aa	CDR3nt
.	TRBV6-6	TRBD1	TRBJ1-5	16	CASSSNRGLRNQPQHF	TGTGCCAGCAGTTCCAACAGGGGGCTGCGCAATCAGCCCCAGCATTTT
.	TRBV6-5	TRBD2	TRBJ2-1	15	CASSSGGGHYNEQFF	TGTGCCAGCAGTTCCGGCGGGGGTCACTACAATGAGCAGTTCTTC
.	TRBV5-1	.	TRBJ2-5	16	CASSLSSGGMEETQYF	TGCGCCAGCAGCTTAAGTAGCGGTGGCATGGAAGAGACCCAGTACTTC
.	TRBV7-9	.	TRBJ1-5	14	CASSRGQPNQPQHF	TGTGCCAGCAGCCGTGGACAGCCCAATCAGCCCCAGCATTTT
few	TRBV29-1	.	TRBJ1-2	10	CSVSSDGYTF	TGCAGCGTATCATCAGATGGCTACACCTTC
.	TRBV20-1	.	TRBJ2-5	12	CSAYSGQETQYF	TGCAGTGCCTATAGCGGTCAAGAGACCCAGTACTTC
once	TRBV12-3/TRBV12-4	.	TRBJ1-6	15	CASVRGFNSNSPLHF	TGTGCCAGCGTCCGGGGCTTTAATAGTAATTCACCCCTCCACTTT
once	TRBV9	TRBD2	TRBJ2-5	17	CASSVASSGGPGETQYF	TGTGCCAGCAGCGTAGCTTCTAGCGGGGGGCCGGGGGAGACCCAGTACTTC
.	TRBV20-1	.	TRBJ1-1	13	CSAREAASTEAFF	TGCAGTGCTAGAGAGGCAGCTAGCACTGAAGCTTTCTTT
.	TRBV20-1	.	TRBJ2-1	13	CSAPVGYNNEQFF	TGCAGTGCCCCGGTGGGCTATAACAATGAGCAGTTCTTC
once	TRBV18	.	TRBJ2-3	14	CASSPTLLTDTQYF	TGTGCCAGCTCACCAACGCTCCTCACAGATACGCAGTATTTT
.	TRBV20-1	.	TRBJ2-7	12	CSARTGVNEQYF	TGCAGTGCTAGAACGGGGGTGAATGAGCAGTACTTC
once	TRBV2	.	TRBJ2-3	11	CATSSGNTQYF	TGTGCCACCTCCTCCGGGAATACGCAGTATTTT
.	TRBV20-1	TRBD1	TRBJ1-1	14	CSASKGAMNTEAFF	TGCAGTGCTAGCAAGGGGGCCATGAACACTGAAGCTTTCTTT
.	TRBV7-9	.	TRBJ2-5	16	CASRVYRDGRQETQYF	TGTGCCAGCAGGGTTTACCGGGACGGAAGACAAGAGACCCAGTACTTC
few	TRBV20-1	TRBD1	TRBJ1-6	16	CSARGWTGGRDSPLHF	TGCAGTGCTAGAGGGTGGACAGGGGGACGAGATTCACCCCTCCACTTT
.	TRBV18	TRBD1	TRBJ2-1	13	CASSAHRGDEQFF	TGTGCCAGCTCGGCACACAGGGGCGATGAGCAGTTCTTC
.	TRBV25-1	TRBD1	TRBJ2-5	14	CASSLQGATETQYF	TGTGCCAGCAGTTTGCAGGGGGCGACTGAGACCCAGTACTTC